This T cell receptor (beta chain) was documented in a study of blood T cell repertoires in COVID-19. Turning to the study itself: Italy, Spain and the United States were the sources of the convalescent and acute COVID-19 samples. PBMCs, B-cell-depleted T cells, or T cells provided the cDNA or gDNA that made up the material.

Per germline, CDR1 MNHEY and CDR2 SMNVEV (reference sequence). CDR3 size: 16 residues. V was shortened by 2 bases and J by 0 bases, with 11 bases between the two germline ends. Using immunoSEQ multiplex PCR, the repertoire was profiled, and TCRdb retains in-frame clones only, with some absent. Among several thousand clones listed, 80% were seen once. The rearrangement joins TRBV27 to TRBJ1-3; D gene unclear. The receptor comes from a man in his 70s with active COVID-19. Sequenced material: peripheral blood. The DNA of the CDR3 is TGTGCCAGCAGTTTAACGCGTGTTAGCTCTGGAAACACCATATATTTT. Its translation: CASSLTRVSSGNTIYF.